This T cell receptor (beta chain) was captured by sequencing in a study of blood T cell repertoires in COVID-19. The wider study: The samples span acute and convalescent COVID-19 from the United States, Italy and Spain. PBMCs, B-cell-depleted T cells, or T cells were the source of the cDNA or gDNA that made up the material.

This clone appeared a few times. The length of the CDR3 is 11 residues. The germline gives CDR1 DFQATT, CDR2 SNEGSKA (reference sequence). In the authors' methods: Cell counts per sample came from amplifying reference gene primers. Sequencing used immunoSEQ multiplex PCR; TCRdb keeps in-frame clones, though not all of them. V and J calls and clone size are those listed in that table; D and trimming were worked out from the DNA. The table records some 77,000 clones, roughly 76% of them present only once. The V call is TRBV20-1, the J call TRBJ1-1; D not certain. Sequenced sample: peripheral blood. This clonotype was obtained from a woman aged 70 to 79 with acute or convalescent COVID-19. The CDR3 spells CSGLKNTEAFF. CDR3 sequence (DNA): TGCAGCGGACTTAAGAACACTGAAGCTTTCTTT.